This TCR beta chain was documented in a study of chronic HIV infection and antiretroviral therapy. TCRdb redid the calling of the 5' RACE reads with MiXCR, one entry per CDR3 protein. This sample carries approximately 47,000 distinct CDR3 sequences, about 18% of them seen once, and the ten largest clones take around 2.8%. Trimming removed 1 base from V and 0 bases from J, with 5 bases in between. Germline V gene data show CDR1 as SGHVS and CDR2 as FQNEAQ. The CDR3 length is 14 residues. This clonotype turned up a few times. The rearrangement links TRBV7-8 to TRBJ2-3, with no clear D. The sequence was obtained from an adult who had HIV and had not received antiretroviral therapy, or was an uninfected healthy control (not recorded which). Material for sequencing was peripheral blood. This chain's CDR3 is CASSLGASTDTQYF. The CDR3 bases are TGTGCCAGCAGCTTAGGGGCTAGCACAGATACGCAGTATTTT.